What follows are 16 T cell receptor beta chains derived from one specimen sequenced in a study of blood T cell repertoires in COVID-19. Generated by immunoSEQ multiplex PCR, the TCRdb table keeps only in-frame clones and is missing some. The data show under 200,000 clones, around 87% seen once. Sequenced input: peripheral blood. The receptors come from a man aged 18 to 30 with active or convalescent COVID-19.

This clone was seen a few times. J is TRBJ1-1 and V is TRBV5-1; a weak D match, TRBD1 (5 bases). The germline gives CDR1 SGHRS, CDR2 YFSETQ. Deletions cut 2 bases from V and 1 base from J, with 9 bases between. This CDR3 region has 14 residues. The CDR3 sequence is CASSFSGGNTEAFF. CDR3 in DNA: TGCGCCAGCAGCTTTTCGGGGGGGAACACTGAAGCTTTCTTT.

The V and J genes are TRBV6-5 and TRBJ1-2; 7 bases are shared with TRBD1. The ends lost 5 bases at V and 8 bases at J; junction bases unmatched: 14. CDR1 is MNHEY, CDR2 SVGAGI, per germline. CDR3 size: 15 residues. This CDR3 is CASSPREGGYWGYTF. The CDR3 region has the DNA TGTGCCAGCAGTCCCAGGGAAGGGGGCTACTGGGGCTACACCTTC.

This chain joins TRBV28 and TRBJ1-5; 8 bases map to TRBD1. Trimming cost V 6 bases and J 0 bases; bases outside gene matches: 4. Germline CDR1 reads MDHEN; CDR2 reads SYDVKM. The CDR3 has 15 amino acids. The CDR3, as DNA: TGTGCCAGCAGCAGGGGGCCGTATAGCAATCAGCCCCAGCATTTT. Translation gives CASSRGPYSNQPQHF.

The genes are TRBV5-1 and TRBJ1-6, with 9 bases that match TRBD1. The CDR3 is 16 residues long. Germline assignment: CDR1 SGHRS and CDR2 YFSETQ. The J segment lost 7 bases and the V segment lost 4 bases, leaving 9 bases of the junction unmatched. The DNA for the CDR3 is TGCGCCAGCAGCCCCGGGGCGGGACAGGGAAATTCACCCCTCCACTTT. Its translation is CASSPGAGQGNSPLHF. The whole variable domain, filled in from reference TRBV5-1 and TRBJ1-6, reads KAGVTQTPRYLIKTRGQQVTLSCSPISGHRSVSWYQQTPGQGLQFLFEYFSETQRNKGNFPGRFSGRQFSNSRSEMNVSTLELGDSALYLCASSPGAGQGNSPLHFGNGTRLTVT.

The V call is TRBV28, the J call TRBJ1-4, with 8 bases aligning to TRBD1. The CDR3 runs 14 residues. Germline trimming cut 3 bases from V and 8 bases from J; bases unmatched to any gene: 5. Germline V gene data show CDR1 as MDHEN and CDR2 as SYDVKM. CDR3 sequence (DNA): TGTGCCAGCAGTTTTTTATACAGGGGGGAAAAACTGTTTTTT. Protein: CASSFLYRGEKLFF.

The chain is built from TRBV19 and TRBJ2-1, with a possible D match to TRBD2 (6 bases). Trimming shortened V by 6 bases and J by 2 bases, and 23 bases separated the two germline ends. Germline-derived CDR1 and CDR2 are LNHDA and SQIVND (reference sequence). This CDR3 comprises 18 residues. The CDR3 coding sequence is TGTGCCAGTAGCCGAACTGTCCTATTAGCGGATACCTACAATGAGCAGTTCTTC. Translating gives CASSRTVLLADTYNEQFF.

The rearrangement joins TRBV6-5 to TRBJ2-1; the match to TRBD1 covers 9 bases. V was pared by 6 bases and J by 7 bases, with 7 bases of the junction left unmatched. The length of the CDR3 is 14 residues. Germline CDR1 reads MNHEY; CDR2 reads SVGAGI. The CDR3 DNA sequence: TGTGCCAGCAGCCTCGGGACAGGGATTAATGAGCAGTTCTTC. Its translation: CASSLGTGINEQFF.

This sequence joins TRBV6-5 and TRBJ2-1; D perhaps matches TRBD1 (6 bases). The V gene's germline CDR1 is MNHEY and CDR2 SVGAGI. The length of the CDR3 is 11 residues. V shed 10 bases and J shed 10 bases, with 14 bases lying between them. The CDR3 DNA is TGTGCCACCCTGGTGGGGGCGGAGCAGTTCTTC. As protein: CATLVGAEQFF.

This chain links TRBV6-4 with TRBJ2-3; D is possibly TRBD2 (5 bases). The CDR3 runs 15 residues. V was clipped by 3 bases and J by 2 bases, with 12 bases between them. Germline loops: CDR1 MRHNA, CDR2 SNTAGT. As DNA, the CDR3 is TGTGCCAGCAGTGAGAGCGGAGACACCACAGATACGCAGTATTTT. Its protein is CASSESGDTTDTQYF.

The chain recombines TRBV5-1 with TRBJ1-4; D gene uncertain. This CDR3 is 14 amino acids long. V was clipped by 3 bases and J by 1 base, with 7 bases between them. Germline CDR1 and CDR2: SGHRS and YFSETQ. The CDR3 protein is CASSSGKTNEKLFF. CDR3 nucleotide sequence: TGCGCCAGCAGCTCGGGAAAAACTAATGAAAAACTGTTTTTT.

The chain combines TRBV24-1 with TRBJ1-2, with TRBD1 matching over 7 bases. The CDR3 is 13 residues long. Losses at the gene ends were 12 bases for V and 4 bases for J; bases not matched to a gene: 10. Germline V lookup: CDR1 KGHDR, CDR2 SFDVKD. The CDR3 bases are TGTGCCGCCGGGACAGTCCTCTCCTATGGCTACACCTTC. Protein product: CAAGTVLSYGYTF.

This chain uses TRBV28 with TRBJ1-1; D unclear. This CDR3 has 19 amino acids. CDR1 is MDHEN and CDR2 is SYDVKM in the germline V gene. V was cut by 6 bases and J by 0 bases, with 26 bases left in between. The CDR3 DNA reads as TGTGCCAGCAGAACGTCGTCGTTTCGGGGTTTGACTTTGAACACTGAAGCTTTCTTT. Translating gives CASRTSSFRGLTLNTEAFF.

The genes are TRBV18 and TRBJ1-6, with D possibly being TRBD1 (5 bases). In germline, CDR1 is KGHSH, CDR2 LQKENI. The CDR3 spans 13 residues. The V end lost 4 bases, the J end lost 11 bases, and 12 bases lay between the germline ends. The CDR3 sequence: CASSRGEGTPLHF. The CDR3 DNA reads TGTGCCAGCTCACGAGGGGAGGGGACACCCCTCCACTTT.

This clone was seen a few times. V usage is TRBV4-2 and J usage is TRBJ1-1; D unclear. V dropped 4 bases and J dropped 0 bases, with 9 bases sitting between them. This CDR3 has 14 amino acids. Germline CDR1 is LGHNA and CDR2 is YNFKEQ. CDR3 sequence (DNA): TGTGCCAGCAGCCCACGGGAGATGAACACTGAAGCTTTCTTT. This codes for CASSPREMNTEAFF.

This chain's CDR3 is CASSESAFSNEKLFF. In DNA, the CDR3 is TGCGCCAGCAGTGAGTCGGCTTTTTCCAATGAAAAACTGTTTTTT. This chain uses TRBV10-2 with TRBJ1-4; D ambiguous. V shed 0 bases and J shed 5 bases, with 10 bases lying between them. The CDR3 has 15 amino acids. The germline gives CDR1 WSHSY, CDR2 SAAADI.

The CDR3 sequence is CASSPTSGRPYEQYF. The CDR3 coding sequence is TGCGCCAGCAGCCCAACTAGCGGGAGGCCATACGAGCAGTACTTC. This chain joins TRBV4-3 and TRBJ2-7, with 12 bases identical to TRBD2. Unmatched junction bases numbered 5, after V lost 4 bases and J lost 4 bases. Germline assignment: CDR1 LGHNA and CDR2 YSLEER. The CDR3 extends over 15 amino acids.